This paragraph covers one TCR beta chain sequence. Its specificity is unknown. CD45RO-negative CD8 cells positively selected for CCR7 made up the naive population, which excluded terminally differentiated effector memory CD45RA+ cells. Only in-frame clones appear in the TCRdb table, and some are missing; sequencing was by immunoSEQ multiplex PCR. This table has about 2.1 million clones, about 92% appearing once. The data were obtained in a study of shared clonotypes between healthy human individuals. Study results and limitations: At large depth, rarefaction still showed sorted-subset sequencing to be incomplete.

This CDR3 has 13 residues. The germline V and J ends were trimmed by 8 bases and 6 bases, with 14 bases remaining between them. Per germline, CDR1 MDHEN and CDR2 SYDVKM. The TCR sequence derives from a man in his late teens or twenties in good health. Some clones in this sample may be carry-over from other donors' samples. Sequencing used naive CD8+ T cells from PBMCs. The chain employs TRBV28 and TRBJ1-5; the D is unclear. CDR3 in DNA: TGTGCCAGCTGGTGGAGGGAGGGTCAGCCCCAGCATTTT. Protein product: CASWWREGQPQHF. The whole variable domain, remainder taken from reference TRBV28 and TRBJ1-5, is DVKVTQSSRYLVKRTGEKVFLECVQDMDHENMFWYRQDPGLGLRLIYFSYDVKMKEKGDIPEGYSVSREKKERFSLILESASTNQTSMYLCASWWREGQPQHFGDGTRLSIL.